Reported below is one TCR beta chain. This specimen belongs to a study of CD8 T cells in Susac syndrome. For the study at large: Among the Susac syndrome patients sequenced, 5 or 6 had active disease and about eight were in remission.

Sequencing of TCR beta was performed on blood CD8+ T cells and on blood CD4+ T cells. Patients with Susac syndrome met diagnostic criteria that were recently defined for definite or probable disease. Negative isolation was used for CD8+ and CD4+ T cells and FACS enrichment for TEMRA cells. The authors reverse transcribed roughly 0.5 to 1 ug RNA with random hexamers. TCRdb independently ran MiXCR on the immunoSEQ multiplex PCR reads; one entry per CDR3 protein. Here the sample spans 200,000 or so distinct CDR3 sequences, 95% being singletons. Germline CDR1 LGHNA, CDR2 YNFKEQ. V shed 1 base and J shed 2 bases, with 10 bases lying between them. The CDR3 contains 15 residues.

The rearrangement links TRBV4-2 to TRBJ2-3; D unclear. The sequenced sample consisted of CD8+ T cells from PBMCs. The TCR comes from a human donor with Susac syndrome. The CDR3 reads CASSQGVTDTDTQYF. The CDR3 DNA follows: TGTGCCAGCAGCCAAGGGGTGACTGACACAGATACGCAGTATTTT.